This T cell receptor (delta chain) was profiled in a study of Vδ1+ human thymocytes. Study-wide findings and caveats: Thymic TRG and TRD repertoires appeared highly polyclonal, with Gaussian CDR3 length distributions. TRD repertoires were essentially private, unlike widely shared TRG clonotypes.

Concerning this clone: Its antigen is not identified. The same CDR3 is also encoded by other DNA sequences in this sample.

Extracted RNA was reverse transcribed into cDNA. Multiplex PCR used pooled V-gene forward primers and a constant-region reverse primer to amplify CDR3s. TCRdb re-processed the multiplex PCR reads using CATT. This sample has some 73,000 delta-chain clones; around 32% occur once, and the top ten carry about 0.26%. This CDR3 has 29 residues. From germline, CDR1 is TSWWSYY and CDR2 QGS. Germline trimming cut 3 bases from V and 0 bases from J; bases unmatched to any gene: 43. The chain has TRDV1 and TRDJ1, with TRDD3 matching 10 bases. The sample was Vdelta1+ gamma-delta thymocytes from the thymus. As for subset: FACS-sorted CD3+ TCRalphabeta- TCRVdelta1+ TCRVdelta2- thymocytes. The origin of this receptor is a boy younger than two who had congenital heart surgery. CDR3 protein: CALGEGSPRGTGGCHSPRVFVSYTDKLIF. CDR3 bases: TGTGCTCTTGGGGAGGGGTCCCCAAGGGGGACTGGGGGATGCCATAGCCCTAGGGTCTTCGTATCCTACACCGATAAACTCATCTTT.